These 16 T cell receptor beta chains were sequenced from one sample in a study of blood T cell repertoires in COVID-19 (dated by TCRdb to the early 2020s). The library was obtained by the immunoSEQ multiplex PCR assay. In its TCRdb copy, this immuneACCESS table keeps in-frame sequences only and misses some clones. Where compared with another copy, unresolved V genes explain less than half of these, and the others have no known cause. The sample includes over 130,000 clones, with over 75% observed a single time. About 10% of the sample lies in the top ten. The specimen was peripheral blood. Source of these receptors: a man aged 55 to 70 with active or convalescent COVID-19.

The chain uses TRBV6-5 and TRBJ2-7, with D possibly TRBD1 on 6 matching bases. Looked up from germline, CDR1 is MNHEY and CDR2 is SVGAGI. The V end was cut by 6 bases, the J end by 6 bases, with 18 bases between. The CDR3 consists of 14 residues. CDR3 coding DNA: TGTGCCAGCAGCCCCCGACAGGCCCCCTCCGAGCAGTACTTC. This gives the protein CASSPRQAPSEQYF.

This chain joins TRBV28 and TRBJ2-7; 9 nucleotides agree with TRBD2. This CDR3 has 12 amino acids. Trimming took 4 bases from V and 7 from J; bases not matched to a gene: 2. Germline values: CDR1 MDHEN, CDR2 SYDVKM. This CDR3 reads CASSWRGGEQYF. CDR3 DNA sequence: TGTGCCAGCAGTTGGCGGGGGGGGGAGCAGTACTTC.

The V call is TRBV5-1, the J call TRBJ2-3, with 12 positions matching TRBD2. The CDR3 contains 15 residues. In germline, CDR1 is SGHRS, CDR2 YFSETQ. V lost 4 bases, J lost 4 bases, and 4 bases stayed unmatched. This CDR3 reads CASSRTSGNADTQYF. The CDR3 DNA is TGCGCCAGCAGCCGGACTAGCGGGAATGCAGATACGCAGTATTTT.

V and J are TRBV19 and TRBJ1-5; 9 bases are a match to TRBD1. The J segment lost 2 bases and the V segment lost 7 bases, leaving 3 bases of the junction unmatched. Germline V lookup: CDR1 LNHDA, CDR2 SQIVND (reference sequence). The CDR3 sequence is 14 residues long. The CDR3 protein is CASTDRGGNQPQHF. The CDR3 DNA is TGTGCCAGTACGGACAGGGGCGGCAATCAGCCCCAGCATTTT.

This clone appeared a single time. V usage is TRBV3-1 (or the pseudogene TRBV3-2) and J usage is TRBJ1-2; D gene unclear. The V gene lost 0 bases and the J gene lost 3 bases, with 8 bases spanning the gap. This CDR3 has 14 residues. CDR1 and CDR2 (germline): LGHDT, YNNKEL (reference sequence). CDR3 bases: TGTGCCAGCAGCCAAGACGGAGTATACTATGGCTACACCTTC. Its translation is CASSQDGVYYGYTF.

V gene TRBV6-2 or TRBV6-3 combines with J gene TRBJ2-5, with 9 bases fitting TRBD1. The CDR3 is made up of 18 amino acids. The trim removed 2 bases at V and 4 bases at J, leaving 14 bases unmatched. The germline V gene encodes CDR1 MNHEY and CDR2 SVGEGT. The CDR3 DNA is TGTGCCAGCAGTTACACACCAACAGGGGGCATTCATAGAGAGACCCAGTACTTC. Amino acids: CASSYTPTGGIHRETQYF.

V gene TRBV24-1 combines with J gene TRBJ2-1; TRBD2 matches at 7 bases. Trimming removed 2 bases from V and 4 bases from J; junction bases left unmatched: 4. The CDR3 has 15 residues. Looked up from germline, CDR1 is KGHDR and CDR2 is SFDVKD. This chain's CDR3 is CATSDSGGSYNEQFF. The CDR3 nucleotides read TGTGCCACCAGTGATTCGGGAGGATCATACAATGAGCAGTTCTTC.

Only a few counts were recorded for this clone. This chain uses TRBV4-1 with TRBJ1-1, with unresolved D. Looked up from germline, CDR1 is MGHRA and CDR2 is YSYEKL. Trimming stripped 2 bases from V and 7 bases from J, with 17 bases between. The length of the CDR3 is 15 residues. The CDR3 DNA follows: TGCGCCAGCAGCCAATTTAGGCGGGAAATGGATGAAGCTTTCTTT. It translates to CASSQFRREMDEAFF.

CDR3 sequence: CASSPSASGRAEETQYF. CDR3 DNA: TGTGCCAGCAGCCCCTCGGCTAGCGGGAGGGCCGAGGAGACCCAGTACTTC. This chain connects TRBV11-2 to TRBJ2-5, with 12 nucleotides matching TRBD2. In germline, CDR1 is SGHAT, CDR2 FQNNGV. V dropped 5 bases and J dropped 5; count of bases not matched to a gene: 12. This CDR3 comprises 17 residues.

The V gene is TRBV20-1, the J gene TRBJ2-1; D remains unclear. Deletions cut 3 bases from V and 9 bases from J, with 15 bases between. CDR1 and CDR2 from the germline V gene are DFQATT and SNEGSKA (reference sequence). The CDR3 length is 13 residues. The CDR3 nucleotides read TGCAGTGCTAGTGCACTGCCCCCGTTTGAGCAGTTCTTC. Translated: CSASALPPFEQFF.

CDR3 amino acids: CASSEAGWRVAFF. CDR3 DNA: TGTGCCAGCAGTGAGGCAGGATGGAGGGTAGCTTTCTTT. The chain is built from TRBV6-1 and TRBJ1-1, with unresolved D. Germline V gene sequence: CDR1 MNHNS, CDR2 SASEGT. CDR3 size: 13 residues. The V end was cut by 3 bases, the J end by 10 bases, with 15 bases between.

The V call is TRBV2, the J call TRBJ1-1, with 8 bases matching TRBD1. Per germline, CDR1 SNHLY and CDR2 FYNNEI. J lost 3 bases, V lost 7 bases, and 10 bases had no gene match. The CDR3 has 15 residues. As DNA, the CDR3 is TGTGCCAGCATCCCACGGGGACAGGTAGACACTGAAGCTTTCTTT. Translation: CASIPRGQVDTEAFF.

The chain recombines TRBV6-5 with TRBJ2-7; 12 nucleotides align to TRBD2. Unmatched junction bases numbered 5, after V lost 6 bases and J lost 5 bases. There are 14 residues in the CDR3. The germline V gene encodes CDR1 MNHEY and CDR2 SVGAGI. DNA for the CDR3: TGTGCCAGCAGGACTAGCGGGAGAAGTAACGAGCAGTACTTC. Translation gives CASRTSGRSNEQYF.

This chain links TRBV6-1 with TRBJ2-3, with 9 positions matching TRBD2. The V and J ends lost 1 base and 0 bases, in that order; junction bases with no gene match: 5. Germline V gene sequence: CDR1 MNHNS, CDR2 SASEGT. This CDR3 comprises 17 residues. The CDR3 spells CASSEGASGMSTDTQYF. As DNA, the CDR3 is TGTGCCAGCAGTGAAGGAGCTAGCGGGATGAGCACAGATACGCAGTATTTT.

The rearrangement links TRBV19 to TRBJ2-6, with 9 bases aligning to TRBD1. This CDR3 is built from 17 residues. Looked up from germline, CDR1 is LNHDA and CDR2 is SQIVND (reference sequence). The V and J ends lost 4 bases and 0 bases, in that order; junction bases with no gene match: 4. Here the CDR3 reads CASSRGTGSSGANVLTF. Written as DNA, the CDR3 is TGTGCCAGTAGTAGGGGGACAGGGAGCTCTGGGGCCAACGTCCTGACTTTC. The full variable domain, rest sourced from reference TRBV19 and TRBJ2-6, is DGGITQSPKYLFRKEGQNVTLSCEQNLNHDAMYWYRQDPGQGLRLIYYSQIVNDFQKGDIAEGYSVSREKKESFPLTVTSAQKNPTAFYLCASSRGTGSSGANVLTFGAGSRLTVL.

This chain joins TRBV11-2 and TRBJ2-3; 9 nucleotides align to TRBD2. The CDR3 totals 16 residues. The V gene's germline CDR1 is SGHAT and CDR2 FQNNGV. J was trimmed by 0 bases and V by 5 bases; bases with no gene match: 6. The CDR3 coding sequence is TGTGCCAGCAGCCCGGGAGCGGGAGGTAGCACAGATACGCAGTATTTT. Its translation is CASSPGAGGSTDTQYF. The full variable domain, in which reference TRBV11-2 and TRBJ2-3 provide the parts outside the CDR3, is EAGVAQSPRYKIIEKRQSVAFWCNPISGHATLYWYQQILGQGPKLLIQFQNNGVVDDSQLPKDRFSAERLKGVDSTLKIQPAKLEDSAVYLCASSPGAGGSTDTQYFGPGTRLTVL.